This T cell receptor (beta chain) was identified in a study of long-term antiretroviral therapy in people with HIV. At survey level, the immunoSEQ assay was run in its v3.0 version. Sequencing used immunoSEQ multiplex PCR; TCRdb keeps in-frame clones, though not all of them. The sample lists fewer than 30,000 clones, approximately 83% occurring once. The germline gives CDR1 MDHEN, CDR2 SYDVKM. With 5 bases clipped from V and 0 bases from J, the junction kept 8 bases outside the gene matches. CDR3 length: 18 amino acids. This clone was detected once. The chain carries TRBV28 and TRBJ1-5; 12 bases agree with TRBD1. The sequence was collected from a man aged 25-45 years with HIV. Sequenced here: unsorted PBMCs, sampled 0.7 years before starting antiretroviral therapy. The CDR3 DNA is TGTGCCAGCAGTGAAGGGACAGGGGGCACTTATAGCAATCAGCCCCAGCATTTT. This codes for CASSEGTGGTYSNQPQHF.